This TCR beta chain derives from a study of blood T cell repertoires in COVID-19. Whole-study context: PBMCs, B-cell-depleted T cells, or T cells provided the cDNA or gDNA that made up the material.

How the authors handled the data: Quantification of nucleated cells was approximated via reference gene primer amplification. Profiled with immunoSEQ multiplex PCR; TCRdb holds only in-frame clones, not every one. The DNA gave D and trimming, while V, J and clone size come from that table. The data contain 150,000 to 200,000 clones, approximately 86% of them singletons. CDR1 is SGHKS, CDR2 YYEKEE, per germline (reference sequence). Trimming cost V 4 bases and J 4 bases; bases outside gene matches: 8. The CDR3 extends over 15 amino acids. Specimen: peripheral blood. This receptor was obtained from a man in his 60s who had recovered from COVID-19. V usage is TRBV5-5 and J usage is TRBJ1-1, with TRBD1 identical over 9 bases. As DNA, the CDR3 is TGTGCCAGCAGCCCCCGAGGGACAGGGAGCACTGAAGCTTTCTTT. Encoded protein: CASSPRGTGSTEAFF.